The clone carrying this T cell receptor beta chain came up once. One end of the junction fails to match germline, which may point to a read error. Blood sampling took place at baseline, cycle 4 day 1, and cycle 7 day 1. Measured with immunoSEQ multiplex PCR; TCRdb has only the in-frame clones, and not every one. The profile shows almost 35,000 clones, 81% of them singletons. The CDR3 is 13 amino acids. Germline V gene sequence: CDR1 SSHAT, CDR2 FNYEAQ (reference sequence). The sample comes from a study of OX40 agonist ivuxolimab in advanced cancers. Whole-study context: Ivuxolimab, an antibody that agonizes OX40 (CD134), was administered to the patients.

The input for sequencing was CD4+ or CD8+ T cells sorted from blood, taken in a trial of the OX40 agonist ivuxolimab. The genes are TRBV7-7 and TRBJ1-5; the D is unclear. The source is an adult with an advanced solid tumor such as melanoma, head and neck, liver or kidney cancer. CDR3 bases: TGTGCTAGCAGCTTAGATAGCAATCAGCCCCAGCATTTT. It codes for CASSLDSNQPQHF.